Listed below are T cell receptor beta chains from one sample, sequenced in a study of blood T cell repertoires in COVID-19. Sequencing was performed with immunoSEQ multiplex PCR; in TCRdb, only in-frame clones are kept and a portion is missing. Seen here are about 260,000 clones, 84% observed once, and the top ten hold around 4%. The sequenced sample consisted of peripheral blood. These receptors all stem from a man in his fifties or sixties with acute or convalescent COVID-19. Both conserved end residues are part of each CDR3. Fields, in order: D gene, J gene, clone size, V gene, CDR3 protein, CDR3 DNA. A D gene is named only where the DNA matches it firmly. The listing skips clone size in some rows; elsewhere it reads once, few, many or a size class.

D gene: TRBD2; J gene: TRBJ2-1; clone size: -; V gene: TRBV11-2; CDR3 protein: CASSARTGTSGTNEQFF; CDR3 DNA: TGTGCCAGCAGCGCCCGGACAGGGACTAGCGGTACCAATGAGCAGTTCTTC
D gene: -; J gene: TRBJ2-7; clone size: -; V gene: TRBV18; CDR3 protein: CASSPNRDNEQYF; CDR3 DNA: TGTGCCAGCTCACCAAACCGGGATAACGAGCAGTACTTC
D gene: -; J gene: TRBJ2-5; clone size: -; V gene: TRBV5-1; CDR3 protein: CASSWGTLPGLETQYF; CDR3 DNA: TGCGCCAGCAGCTGGGGCACCCTCCCAGGGCTGGAGACCCAGTACTTC
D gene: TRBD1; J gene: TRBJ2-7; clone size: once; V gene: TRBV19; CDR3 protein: CASSAFPGQGTYEQYF; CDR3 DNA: TGTGCCAGTAGTGCGTTCCCGGGACAGGGGACCTACGAGCAGTACTTC
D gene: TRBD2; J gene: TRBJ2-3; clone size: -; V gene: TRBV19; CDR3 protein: CASSVAGERGTQYF; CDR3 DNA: TGTGCCAGTAGTGTAGCGGGAGAGCGGGGTACGCAGTATTTT
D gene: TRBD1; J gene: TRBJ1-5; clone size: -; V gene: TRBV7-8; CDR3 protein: CASSLAGWTGPSQPQHF; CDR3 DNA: TGTGCCAGCAGCTTAGCAGGTTGGACAGGGCCCTCTCAGCCCCAGCATTTT
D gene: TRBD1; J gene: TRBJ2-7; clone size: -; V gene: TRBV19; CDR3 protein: CASSSSSRFAGTGYEQYF; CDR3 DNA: TGTGCCAGTAGTTCCTCCTCCCGATTCGCCGGGACAGGCTACGAGCAGTACTTC
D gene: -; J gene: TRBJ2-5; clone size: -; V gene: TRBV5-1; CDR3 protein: CASSLGGREQETQYF; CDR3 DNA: TGCGCCAGCAGCTTGGGGGGCAGGGAACAAGAGACCCAGTACTTC
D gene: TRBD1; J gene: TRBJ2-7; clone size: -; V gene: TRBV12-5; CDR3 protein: CASARTGRYEQYF; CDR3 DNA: TGTGCTAGTGCCCGGACAGGGAGGTACGAGCAGTACTTC
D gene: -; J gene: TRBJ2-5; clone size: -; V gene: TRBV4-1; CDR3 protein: CASSQDRYYNQETQYF; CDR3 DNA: TGCGCCAGCAGCCAAGATCGGTACTATAATCAAGAGACCCAGTACTTC
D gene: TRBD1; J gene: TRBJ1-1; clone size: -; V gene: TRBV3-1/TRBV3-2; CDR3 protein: CASSHPKTRGSF; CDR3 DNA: TGTGCCAGCAGCCATCCTAAGACCAGGGGGAGTTTT
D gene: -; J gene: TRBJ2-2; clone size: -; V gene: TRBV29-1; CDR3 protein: CSASGRPTGELFF; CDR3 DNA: TGCAGCGCCTCCGGGAGACCCACCGGGGAGCTGTTTTTT
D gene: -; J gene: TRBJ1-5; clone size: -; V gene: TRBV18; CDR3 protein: CASSPAAGPNQPQHF; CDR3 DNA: TGTGCCAGCTCACCAGCGGCAGGGCCAAATCAGCCCCAGCATTTT
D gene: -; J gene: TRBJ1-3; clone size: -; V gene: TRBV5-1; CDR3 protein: CASSFGNSGNTIYF; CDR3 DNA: TGCGCCAGCAGCTTCGGGAACTCTGGAAACACCATATATTTT
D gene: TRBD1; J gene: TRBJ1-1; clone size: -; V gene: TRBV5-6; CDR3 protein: CASSLIGQDTEAFF; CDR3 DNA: TGTGCCAGCAGCTTGATTGGACAGGACACTGAAGCTTTCTTT
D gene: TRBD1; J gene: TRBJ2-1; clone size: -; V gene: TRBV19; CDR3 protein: CATRRGRDRVNNEQFF; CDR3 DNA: TGTGCCACCCGAAGGGGTCGGGACAGAGTTAACAATGAGCAGTTCTTC
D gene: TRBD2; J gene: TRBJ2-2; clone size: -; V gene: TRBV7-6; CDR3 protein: CASSQGRGNTGELFF; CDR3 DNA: TGTGCCAGCAGTCAAGGGAGGGGGAACACCGGGGAGCTGTTTTTT
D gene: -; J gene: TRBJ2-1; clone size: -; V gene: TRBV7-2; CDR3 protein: CASSRLATEQFF; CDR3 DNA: TGTGCCAGCAGCCGACTCGCGACGGAGCAGTTCTTC
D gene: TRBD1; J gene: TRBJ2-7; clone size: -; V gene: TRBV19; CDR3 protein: CASKATGYDYEQYF; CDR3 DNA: TGTGCCAGTAAGGCGACAGGGTATGACTACGAGCAGTACTTC
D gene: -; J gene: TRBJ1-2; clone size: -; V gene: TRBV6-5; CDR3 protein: CASSYSTLSGYTF; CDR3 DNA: TGTGCCAGCAGTTACTCGACTTTATCTGGCTACACCTTC
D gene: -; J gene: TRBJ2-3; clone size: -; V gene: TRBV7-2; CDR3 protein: CASSLGLVRTIQGDTQYF; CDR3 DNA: TGTGCCAGCAGCTTAGGATTGGTCAGGACTATTCAAGGGGATACGCAGTATTTT
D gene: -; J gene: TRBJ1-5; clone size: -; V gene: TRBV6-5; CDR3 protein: CASSYSQGSNQPQHF; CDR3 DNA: TGTGCCAGCAGTTACTCTCAGGGTTCCAATCAGCCCCAGCATTTT
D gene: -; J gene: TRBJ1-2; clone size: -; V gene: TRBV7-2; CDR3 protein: CASSAGLSRYGYTF; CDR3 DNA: TGTGCCAGCAGCGCAGGGCTGTCACGCTATGGCTACACCTTC
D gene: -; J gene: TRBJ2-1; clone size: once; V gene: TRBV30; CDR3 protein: CAWSSGAGGNEQFF; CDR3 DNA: TGTGCCTGGAGTTCGGGGGCAGGGGGCAATGAGCAGTTCTTC
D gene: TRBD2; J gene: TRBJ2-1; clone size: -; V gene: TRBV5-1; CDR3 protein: CASSLEGPSGRNEQFF; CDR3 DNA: TGCGCCAGCAGCTTGGAGGGGCCTAGCGGGAGAAATGAGCAGTTCTTC
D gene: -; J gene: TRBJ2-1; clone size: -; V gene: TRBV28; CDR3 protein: CASSWGRGVDEQFF; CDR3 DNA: TGTGCCAGCAGTTGGGGGCGTGGGGTGGATGAGCAGTTCTTC
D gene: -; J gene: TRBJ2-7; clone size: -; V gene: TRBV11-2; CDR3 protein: CASSRLFFRGRRSHEQYF; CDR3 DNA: TGTGCCAGCAGCCGTTTATTTTTTAGGGGCAGGCGGTCGCACGAGCAGTACTTC
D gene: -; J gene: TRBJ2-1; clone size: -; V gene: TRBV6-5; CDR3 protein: CASSRLLANEQFF; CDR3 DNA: TGTGCCAGCAGCCGCCTACTAGCAAATGAGCAGTTCTTC
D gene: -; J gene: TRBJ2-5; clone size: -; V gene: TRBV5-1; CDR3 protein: CASSFQGQKTQYF; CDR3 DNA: TGCGCCAGCAGCTTTCAGGGGCAAAAGACCCAGTACTTC
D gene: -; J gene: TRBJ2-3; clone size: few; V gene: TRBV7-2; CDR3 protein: CASSWRVDMTDTQYF; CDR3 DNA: TGTGCCAGCAGCTGGAGGGTGGATATGACAGATACGCAGTATTTT
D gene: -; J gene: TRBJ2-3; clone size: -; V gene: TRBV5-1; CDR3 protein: CASSQGEAQYF; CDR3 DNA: TGCGCCAGCAGCCAAGGGGAGGCCCAGTATTTT
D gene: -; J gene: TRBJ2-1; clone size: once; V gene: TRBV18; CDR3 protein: CASSPPRLLGQFF; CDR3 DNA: TGTGCCAGCTCACCACCGAGGCTGTTAGGGCAGTTCTTC
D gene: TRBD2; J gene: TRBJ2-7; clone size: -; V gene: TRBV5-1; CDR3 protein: CASSSRRGNYEQYF; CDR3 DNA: TGCGCCAGCAGCTCACGGCGGGGGAACTACGAGCAGTACTTC
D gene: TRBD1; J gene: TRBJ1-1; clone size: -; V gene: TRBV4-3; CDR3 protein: CASSPSPGGTTEAFF; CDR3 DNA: TGCGCCAGCAGCCCTTCTCCAGGGGGCACCACTGAAGCTTTCTTT
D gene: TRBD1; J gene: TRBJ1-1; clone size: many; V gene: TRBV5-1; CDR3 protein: CASRQDRGRGNTEAFF; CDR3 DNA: TGCGCCAGCCGTCAGGACAGGGGGCGGGGGAACACTGAAGCTTTCTTT
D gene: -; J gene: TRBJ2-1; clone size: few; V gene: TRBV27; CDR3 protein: CASSLSGGNRNEQFF; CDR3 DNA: TGTGCCAGCAGTTTATCGGGGGGTAACAGGAATGAGCAGTTCTTC
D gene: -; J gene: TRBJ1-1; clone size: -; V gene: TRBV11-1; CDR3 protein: CASSRGLMNTEAFF; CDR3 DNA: TGTGCCAGCAGCCGCGGACTAATGAACACTGAAGCTTTCTTT
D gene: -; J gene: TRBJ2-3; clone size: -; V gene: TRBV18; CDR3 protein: CASSPSLAGRTDTQYF; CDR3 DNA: TGTGCCAGCTCACCTTCCCTAGCTGGACGTACAGATACGCAGTATTTT
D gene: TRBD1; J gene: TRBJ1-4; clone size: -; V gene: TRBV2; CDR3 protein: CASRGTGPEKLFF; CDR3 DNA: TGTGCCAGCAGGGGGACAGGGCCTGAAAAACTGTTTTTT
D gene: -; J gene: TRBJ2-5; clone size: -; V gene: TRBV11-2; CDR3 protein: CASSLDWAGNQETQYF; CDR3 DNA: TGTGCCAGCAGCTTAGACTGGGCGGGGAACCAAGAGACCCAGTACTTC
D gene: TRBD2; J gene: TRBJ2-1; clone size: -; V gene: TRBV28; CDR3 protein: CALAAGARSYNEQFF; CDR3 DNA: TGTGCATTGGCAGCGGGAGCCCGCTCCTACAATGAGCAGTTCTTC
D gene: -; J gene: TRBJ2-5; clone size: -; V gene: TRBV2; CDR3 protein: CASRTRSTGETQYF; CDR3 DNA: TGTGCCAGCAGGACGAGATCGACTGGAGAGACCCAGTACTTC
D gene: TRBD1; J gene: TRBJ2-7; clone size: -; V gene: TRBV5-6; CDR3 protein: CASSSPRQGGLNEQYF; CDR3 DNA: TGTGCCAGCAGCTCCCCCCGACAGGGCGGGTTAAACGAGCAGTACTTC
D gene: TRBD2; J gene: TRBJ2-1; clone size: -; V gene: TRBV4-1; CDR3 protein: CASSLTGTSGISEQFF; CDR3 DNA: TGCGCCAGCAGCCTGACCGGGACTAGCGGGATAAGTGAGCAGTTCTTC
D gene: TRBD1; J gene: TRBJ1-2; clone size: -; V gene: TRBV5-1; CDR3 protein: CASSTEPGQNFYGYTF; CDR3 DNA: TGCGCCAGCAGCACTGAACCGGGACAGAACTTCTATGGCTACACCTTC
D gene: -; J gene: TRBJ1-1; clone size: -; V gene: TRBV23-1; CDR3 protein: CASSPRSCGAAEPNGNTEAFF; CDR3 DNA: TGCGCCAGCAGTCCAAGATCATGTGGGGCAGCCGAACCAAATGGGAACACTGAAGCTTTCTTT
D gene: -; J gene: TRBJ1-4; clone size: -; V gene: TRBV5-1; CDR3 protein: CASSFRETNEKLFF; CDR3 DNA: TGCGCCAGCAGCTTCAGGGAAACTAATGAAAAACTGTTTTTT